In its sample, the clone carrying this T cell receptor beta chain was seen a few times. The antigen is not known. The data stem from a study of human T cells and chemical hapten exposure. Specified time point: pre-sensitization, week 0. Noted treatment: therapeutic diphenylcyclopropenone sensitization with weekly scalp DPC. Whole-study findings and limits: Having alopecia, the donors may differ immunologically from healthy people.

TCRdb used MiXCR to reprocess the RACE reads, holding one entry per CDR3 protein. In the table there are roughly 380,000 distinct CDR3 sequences, about 5.1% of which are singletons. Trimming pared 2 bases from V and 0 bases from J, leaving 10 bases between. Germline CDR1 and CDR2: MNHEY and SVGAGI. The CDR3 runs to 15 residues. The TCR was taken from a woman aged 45-60 years with alopecia areata. Some clones in this sample may be carry-over from other donors' samples. The source was whole blood, collected in connection with sensitization to the hapten diphenylcyclopropenone (DPC). The chain is built from TRBV6-5 and TRBJ1-1; no clear D gene. The CDR3 loop is CASSYASVLNTEAFF. Here the CDR3 DNA reads TGTGCCAGCAGTTACGCCAGCGTCTTGAACACTGAAGCTTTCTTT.